This T cell receptor beta chain was retrieved from a study of T cells in Graves' hyperthyroidism and ophthalmopathy. Germline V gene sequence: CDR1 MGHRA, CDR2 YSYEKL. V lost 4 bases to trimming and J lost 0 bases; unmatched junction nucleotides: 9. The CDR3 runs 16 residues. Amplification of TCR beta CDR3 regions was performed using RNA transcripts as template. Researchers ran a first-round RT-PCR on the TCR CDR3 using the HTBI primer set. MiXCR, applied by TCRdb to the multiplex PCR reads, yields one record per CDR3 protein. The sample carries roughly 420,000 distinct CDR3 sequences, less than 20% recorded once. Clinical symptoms, serum thyroxine, TRAb, thyroid ultrasound and orbital computed tomography informed diagnoses. Out of approximately 10 ml of fresh peripheral blood came the PBMCs.

Sequenced material: blood. The V and J genes are TRBV4-1 and TRBJ2-7, with 7 bases aligning to TRBD2. This receptor was taken from a woman between 18 and 29 years old with Graves' hyperthyroidism. CDR3 in amino acids: CASSPPSGAFSYEQYF. The CDR3 region has the DNA TGCGCCAGCAGCCCTCCGAGCGGGGCTTTCTCCTACGAGCAGTACTTC.